What follows are 27 T cell receptor beta chains derived from one specimen sequenced in a study of Ad26.COV2.S vaccination and SARS-CoV-2 variants. Profiling relied on immunoSEQ multiplex PCR, and the TCRdb table lists in-frame clones only, not all of them. The data hold hundreds of thousands of clones, with 70% to 90% observed a single time. Treatment indicated: around 19 received Ad26.COV2.S at low or high dose, single or two shots; roughly five received placebo; per-sample allocation not given. Day 63 after the first vaccine or placebo injection was the time point for sampling. The material sequenced was peripheral blood, taken in a trial of Ad26.COV2.S vaccine versus placebo. Receptors were obtained from a person aged 18-60 years who received the Ad26.COV2.S COVID-19 vaccine or a placebo.

This chain joins TRBV2 and TRBJ2-7, with a weak D call TRBD1 (6 bases). V shed 8 bases and J shed 13 bases, with 21 bases lying between them. The CDR3 has 12 residues. From germline, CDR1 is SNHLY and CDR2 FYNNEI. The CDR3 region is CASSVTGNMRYF. The CDR3 DNA reads as TGTGCCAGCTCCGTGACAGGCAATATGCGCTACTTC. The full variable domain, completed using reference TRBV2 and TRBJ2-7, is EPEVTQTPSHQVTQMGQEVILRCVPISNHLYFYWYRQILGQKVEFLVSFYNNEISEKSEIFDDQFSVERPDGSNFTLKIRSTKLEDSAMYFCASSVTGNMRYFGPGTRLTVT.

This clone has a handful of counts. The CDR3 loop reads CASSQRLAGDLYEQYF. The DNA for the CDR3 is TGCGCCAGCAGCCAACGATTAGCGGGAGATTTGTACGAGCAGTACTTC. This chain links TRBV4-1 with TRBJ2-7; TRBD2 agrees at 9 bases. Germline trimming cut 2 bases from V and 4 bases from J; bases unmatched to any gene: 9. The V gene's germline CDR1 is MGHRA and CDR2 YSYEKL. There are 16 residues in the CDR3.

Note on this clone: The sample has other DNA sequences that encode this CDR3 too. V usage is TRBV4-1 and J usage is TRBJ1-6; D call uncertain. The length of the CDR3 is 16 residues. CDR1 MGHRA and CDR2 YSYEKL come from the germline V gene. The germline V and J ends were trimmed by 2 bases and 9 bases, with 17 bases remaining between them. The DNA for the CDR3 is TGCGCCAGCAGCCAAATCCGGGCCGCCTTATCTTCACCCCTCCACTTT. Amino acid sequence: CASSQIRAALSSPLHF.

This chain links TRBV9 with TRBJ2-1; 11 bases line up with TRBD2. V trimming: 4 bases; J trimming: 12 bases; junction bases outside the gene matches: 6. The CDR3 contains 13 residues. The germline V gene has CDR1 SGDLS and CDR2 YYNGEE. The CDR3 is CASSTLAGGRQFF. The DNA of the CDR3 is TGTGCCAGCAGCACGTTAGCGGGAGGGCGGCAGTTCTTC.

This sequence joins TRBV6-5 and TRBJ1-4; the D is unclear. Trimming took off 4 bases at V and 6 bases at J, with 9 bases between the two ends. Germline V gives CDR1 MNHEY, CDR2 SVGAGI. CDR3 length: 13 residues. The CDR3 sequence: CASSWQTYEKLFF. CDR3 DNA sequence: TGTGCCAGCAGTTGGCAGACTTATGAAAAACTGTTTTTT.

The gene calls are TRBV5-1 and TRBJ1-2; D is unclear. CDR3 length equals 14 residues. Germline values: CDR1 SGHRS, CDR2 YFSETQ. Trimming cost V 1 base and J 2 bases, with 9 bases left between them. CDR3 in DNA: TGCGCCAGCAGCTTGATGGGAGAAAACTATGGCTACACCTTC. Its protein is CASSLMGENYGYTF.

The sample holds one count of this clone. The chain links TRBV7-9 to TRBJ1-4; TRBD1 might be the D (5 bases). V was shortened by 0 bases and J by 6 bases, with 11 bases between the two germline ends. Germline V gives CDR1 SEHNR, CDR2 FQNEAQ (reference sequence). CDR3 size: 15 residues. CDR3 loop: CASSLAGRLDEKLFF. CDR3 DNA: TGTGCCAGCAGCTTAGCGGGGCGGTTGGATGAAAAACTGTTTTTT.

The chain uses TRBV9 and TRBJ1-3; a possible D gene is TRBD1 (5 bases). Trimming took off 3 bases at V and 0 bases at J, with 7 bases between the two ends. CDR1 SGDLS and CDR2 YYNGEE come from the germline V gene. This CDR3 has 14 residues. DNA for the CDR3: TGTGCCAGCAGCGGGGGGACCTCTGGAAACACCATATATTTT. Protein sequence: CASSGGTSGNTIYF.

This rearrangement joins TRBV5-1 to TRBJ2-2; 10 bases align to TRBD2. V trimming: 0 bases; J trimming: 2 bases; junction bases outside the gene matches: 4. The CDR3 runs to 17 residues. The germline CDR1 and CDR2 sequences are SGHRS and YFSETQ. The CDR3 spells CASSLVLAGANTGELFF. CDR3 sequence (DNA): TGCGCCAGCAGCTTGGTTCTAGCGGGGGCCAACACCGGGGAGCTGTTTTTT.

The chain carries TRBV5-1 and TRBJ2-7; perhaps TRBD2 as D (6 bases). Germline V gene lookup returns CDR1 SGHRS and CDR2 YFSETQ. V gave up 1 base and J gave up 5 bases, with 7 bases separating them. This CDR3 has 12 residues. Written as DNA, the CDR3 is TGCGCCAGCAGCTTGCCTAGCGACGAGCAGTACTTC. Translating gives CASSLPSDEQYF.

The J gene is TRBJ2-2, the V gene TRBV28; D possibly uses TRBD1 or TRBD2 (6 bases each). V lost 6 bases, J lost 5 bases, and 19 bases lay in between. Germline V gene lookup returns CDR1 MDHEN and CDR2 SYDVKM. The CDR3 is 16 residues long. CDR3 DNA: TGTGCCAGCAGACCCCCTGGGGGGCGCAGGACCGGGGAGCTGTTTTTT. Translating it yields CASRPPGGRRTGELFF. The entire variable domain, with the rest obtained from reference TRBV28 and TRBJ2-2, is as follows: DVKVTQSSRYLVKRTGEKVFLECVQDMDHENMFWYRQDPGLGLRLIYFSYDVKMKEKGDIPEGYSVSREKKERFSLILESASTNQTSMYLCASRPPGGRRTGELFFGEGSRLTVL.

The chain couples TRBV15 to TRBJ2-2; 9 bases are a match to TRBD1. The CDR3 loop spans 17 amino acids. Germline values: CDR1 LNHNV, CDR2 YYDKDF (reference sequence). The V gene end was trimmed by 0 bases and the J gene end by 7 bases; junction bases not matched to a gene: 9. CDR3 amino acids: CATSRDLGTGIDGELFF. The CDR3 nucleotides read TGTGCCACCAGCAGAGATCTAGGGACAGGGATTGACGGGGAGCTGTTTTTT.

The chain has TRBV9 and TRBJ2-2; a weak D match, TRBD1 (6 bases). Germline V gene data show CDR1 as SGDLS and CDR2 as YYNGEE. The CDR3 sequence is 15 residues long. Trimming cost V 0 bases and J 2 bases, with 8 bases left between them. CDR3 DNA: TGTGCCAGCAGCGTAGGGGGGCTTAACACCGGGGAGCTGTTTTTT. As protein: CASSVGGLNTGELFF.

This chain joins TRBV6-2 or TRBV6-3 and TRBJ1-1; a possible D gene is TRBD1 (5 bases). CDR3 length: 14 amino acids. Looked up from germline, CDR1 is MNHEY and CDR2 is SVGEGT. Deletions cut 3 bases from V and 1 base from J, with 9 bases between. CDR3 in amino acids: CASSYGGKNTEAFF. CDR3 coding DNA: TGTGCCAGCAGTTATGGGGGAAAGAACACTGAAGCTTTCTTT.

Details on this clone: Additional DNA sequences in this sample encode the identical CDR3. CDR3 sequence: CASSPGQGLSYEQYF. The CDR3 coding sequence is TGTGCCAGCTCACCTGGACAGGGGCTCTCCTACGAGCAGTACTTC. The chain employs TRBV18 and TRBJ2-7; 9 nucleotides line up with TRBD1. V lost 3 bases, J lost 0 bases, and 3 bases stayed unmatched. The CDR3 runs 15 residues. Germline lookup yields CDR1 KGHSH and CDR2 LQKENI.

This clone has a handful of counts. V usage is TRBV5-6 and J usage is TRBJ1-3; D remains ambiguous. The germline V gene encodes CDR1 SGHDT and CDR2 YYEEEE. The V and J ends lost 0 bases and 6 bases respectively, with 7 bases between them. The CDR3 consists of 13 residues. CDR3 loop: CASSLGQINTIYF. The CDR3 bases are TGTGCCAGCAGCTTGGGCCAAATAAACACCATATATTTT.

This clone showed up just once. This chain joins TRBV3-1 (or the pseudogene TRBV3-2) and TRBJ1-2; D remains ambiguous. Germline CDR1 reads LGHDT; CDR2 reads YNNKEL (reference sequence). This CDR3 contains 13 residues. V was shortened by 4 bases and J by 7 bases, with 13 bases between the two germline ends. In nucleotides, the CDR3 is TGTGCCAGCAGCCGTAACCCGGACGCTGGCTACACCTTC. This sequence encodes CASSRNPDAGYTF.

The chain uses TRBV7-2 and TRBJ2-3; TRBD1 or TRBD2 may be the D gene (5 bases each). The CDR3 spans 14 residues. The V and J ends lost 4 bases and 0 bases respectively, with 8 bases between them. The germline gives CDR1 SGHTA, CDR2 FQGNSA. The CDR3 DNA follows: TGTGCCAGCAGCTGGGACGGAAGCACAGATACGCAGTATTTT. Amino acids: CASSWDGSTDTQYF. The variable domain in full, completed from reference TRBV7-2 and TRBJ2-3, reads GAGVSQSPSNKVTEKGKDVELRCDPISGHTALYWYRQSLGQGLEFLIYFQGNSAPDKSGLPSDRFSAERTGGSVSTLTIQRTQQEDSAVYLCASSWDGSTDTQYFGPGTRLTVL.

The chain carries TRBV9 and TRBJ2-1, with unresolved D. V gave up 4 bases and J gave up 6 bases, with 20 bases separating them. The CDR3 runs to 16 residues. Germline CDR1 SGDLS, CDR2 YYNGEE. CDR3 region: CASSSTTRLLGNEQFF. The CDR3 region has the DNA TGTGCCAGCAGCTCGACGACCCGGTTGCTCGGCAATGAGCAGTTCTTC.

V usage is TRBV19 and J usage is TRBJ1-4, with TRBD1 as a possible D gene (5 bases). Trimming shortened V by 2 bases and J by 2 bases, and 6 bases separated the two germline ends. Looked up from germline, CDR1 is LNHDA and CDR2 is SQIVND (reference sequence). The CDR3 runs 14 residues. CDR3 nucleotide sequence: TGTGCCAGTAGTATACAGGGCACTAATGAAAAACTGTTTTTT. This sequence encodes CASSIQGTNEKLFF. Variable domain in full (rest from reference TRBV19 and TRBJ1-4): DGGITQSPKYLFRKEGQNVTLSCEQNLNHDAMYWYRQDPGQGLRLIYYSQIVNDFQKGDIAEGYSVSREKKESFPLTVTSAQKNPTAFYLCASSIQGTNEKLFFGSGTQLSVL.

The chain couples TRBV29-1 to TRBJ2-6, with 13 bases matching TRBD2. The CDR3 consists of 17 residues. V trimming: 6 bases; J trimming: 3 bases; junction bases outside the gene matches: 8. CDR1 and CDR2 (germline): SQVTM, ANQGSEA. The CDR3 DNA is TGCAGCGTCACACTAGCGGGAGGGCCGTTTGGGGCCAACGTCCTGACTTTC. It yields the protein CSVTLAGGPFGANVLTF.

The chain couples TRBV19 to TRBJ2-2; 10 bases agree with TRBD2. The CDR3 totals 18 residues. The V segment lost 3 bases and the J segment 0 bases; nucleotides outside the gene matches: 7. Per germline, CDR1 LNHDA and CDR2 SQIVND (reference sequence). The CDR3 DNA follows: TGTGCCAGTAGTATGGACATTGGACTAGCGGCGAACACCGGGGAGCTGTTTTTT. It is translated as CASSMDIGLAANTGELFF.

The V and J genes are TRBV7-7 and TRBJ2-5; 7 bases are shared with TRBD1. Per germline, CDR1 SSHAT and CDR2 FNYEAQ (reference sequence). The CDR3 consists of 15 residues. V shed 1 base, J shed 5 bases, and the junction held 7 bases outside the gene matches. CDR3 sequence reads: CASSLGGQLRETQYF. The CDR3 region has the DNA TGTGCCAGCAGCTTAGGGGGACAGCTACGGGAGACCCAGTACTTC.

This rearrangement joins TRBV4-1 to TRBJ2-1, with 7 bases lining up with TRBD1. The CDR3 is 18 residues long. Per germline, CDR1 MGHRA and CDR2 YSYEKL. Trimming removed 1 base from V and 2 bases from J; junction bases left unmatched: 11. In DNA form, the CDR3 reads TGCGCCAGCAGCCAAGGTCTTAGGGGACAGCACACCTACAATGAGCAGTTCTTC. It encodes CASSQGLRGQHTYNEQFF.

V usage is TRBV3-1 (or the pseudogene TRBV3-2) and J usage is TRBJ1-1, with D uncertain. Germline CDR1 is LGHDT and CDR2 is YNNKEL (reference sequence). The CDR3 is 13 amino acids. V shed 3 bases and J shed 11 bases, with 16 bases lying between them. The CDR3 here is CASSQSSRIGAFF. The CDR3 coding sequence is TGTGCCAGCAGCCAGAGCTCCCGAATAGGGGCTTTCTTT.

This clone occurred a few times. This chain's CDR3 is CASSLDLVRSTGELFF. The CDR3 DNA is TGCGCCAGCAGCTTGGACCTAGTACGTAGCACCGGGGAGCTGTTTTTT. V usage is TRBV5-1 and J usage is TRBJ2-2; D unclear. The V and J ends lost 0 bases and 4 bases respectively, with 13 bases between them. CDR1 SGHRS and CDR2 YFSETQ come from the germline V gene. This CDR3 is 16 amino acids long.

About this clone: The same CDR3 is also encoded by other DNA sequences in this sample. This CDR3 is CASSLGLYQETQYF. The DNA for the CDR3 is TGTGCCAGCAGCTTAGGGCTGTACCAAGAGACCCAGTACTTC. This chain connects TRBV7-2 to TRBJ2-5, with D unclear. Germline V lookup: CDR1 SGHTA, CDR2 FQGNSA. The CDR3 has 14 amino acids. V was shortened by 1 base and J by 0 bases, with 6 bases between the two germline ends.